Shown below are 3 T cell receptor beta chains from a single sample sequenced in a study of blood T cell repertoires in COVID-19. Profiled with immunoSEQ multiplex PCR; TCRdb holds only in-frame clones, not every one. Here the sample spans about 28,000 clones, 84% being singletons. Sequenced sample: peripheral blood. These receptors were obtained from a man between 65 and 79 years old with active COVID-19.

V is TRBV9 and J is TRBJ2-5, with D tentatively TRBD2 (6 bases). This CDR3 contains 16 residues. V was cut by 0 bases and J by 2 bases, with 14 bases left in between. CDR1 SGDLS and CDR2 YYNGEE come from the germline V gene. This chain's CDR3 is CASSVAGQAGQETQYF. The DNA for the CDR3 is TGTGCCAGCAGCGTAGCTGGTCAGGCGGGACAAGAGACCCAGTACTTC.

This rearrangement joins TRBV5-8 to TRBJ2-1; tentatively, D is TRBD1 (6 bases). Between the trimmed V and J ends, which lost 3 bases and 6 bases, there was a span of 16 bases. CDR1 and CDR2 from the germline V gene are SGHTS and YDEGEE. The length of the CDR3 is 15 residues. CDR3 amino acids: CASSSGWAGVNEQFF. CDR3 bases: TGTGCCAGCAGCTCAGGGTGGGCAGGGGTCAATGAGCAGTTCTTC.

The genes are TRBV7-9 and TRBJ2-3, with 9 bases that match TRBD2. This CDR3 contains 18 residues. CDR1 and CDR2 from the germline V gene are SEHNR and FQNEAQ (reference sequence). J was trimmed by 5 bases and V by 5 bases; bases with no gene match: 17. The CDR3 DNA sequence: TGTGCCAGCAGCGATCCTACCCTAGCGGGACCCGATAAAGATACGCAGTATTTT. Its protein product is CASSDPTLAGPDKDTQYF.